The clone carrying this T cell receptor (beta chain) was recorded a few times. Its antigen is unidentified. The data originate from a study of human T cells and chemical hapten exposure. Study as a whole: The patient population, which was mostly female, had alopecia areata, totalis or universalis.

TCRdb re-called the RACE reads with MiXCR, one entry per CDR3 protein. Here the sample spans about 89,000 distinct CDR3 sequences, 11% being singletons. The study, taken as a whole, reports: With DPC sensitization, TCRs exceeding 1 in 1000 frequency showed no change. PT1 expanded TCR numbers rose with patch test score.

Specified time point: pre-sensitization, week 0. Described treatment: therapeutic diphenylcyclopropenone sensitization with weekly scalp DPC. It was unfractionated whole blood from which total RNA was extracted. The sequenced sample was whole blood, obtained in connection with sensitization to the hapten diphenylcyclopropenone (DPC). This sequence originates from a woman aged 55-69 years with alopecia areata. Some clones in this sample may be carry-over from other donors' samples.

CDR3 residues: CAWSALDTEAFF. The CDR3 nucleotides read TGTGCCTGGAGTGCCCTTGACACTGAAGCTTTCTTT. The genes are TRBV30 and TRBJ1-1; D is undetermined. V lost 1 base and J lost 3, with 6 bases in between. The CDR3 runs to 12 residues. Germline V CDR1 and CDR2: GTSNPN, SVGIG (reference sequence).